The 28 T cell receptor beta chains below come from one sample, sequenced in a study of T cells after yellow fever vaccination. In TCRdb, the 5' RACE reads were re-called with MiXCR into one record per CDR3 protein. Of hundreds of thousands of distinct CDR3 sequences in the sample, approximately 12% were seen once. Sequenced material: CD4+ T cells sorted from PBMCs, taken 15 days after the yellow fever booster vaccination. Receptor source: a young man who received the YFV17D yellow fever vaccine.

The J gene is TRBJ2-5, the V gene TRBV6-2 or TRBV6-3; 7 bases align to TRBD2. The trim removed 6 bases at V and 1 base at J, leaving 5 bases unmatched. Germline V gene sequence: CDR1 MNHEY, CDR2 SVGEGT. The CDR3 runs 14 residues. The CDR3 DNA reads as TGTGCCAGCAGGAGGCCTAGCGGCCAAGAGACCCAGTACTTC. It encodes CASRRPSGQETQYF.

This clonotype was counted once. The CDR3 nucleotides are TGTGCCAGCAGCGCCCGACTAGCGGGGGGGACCTACAATGAGCAGTTCTTC. Its translation is CASSARLAGGTYNEQFF. This chain uses TRBV11-2 with TRBJ2-1; TRBD2 matches at 14 bases. The length of the CDR3 is 17 residues. V was pared by 5 bases and J by 2 bases, with 5 bases of the junction left unmatched. Germline V gene lookup returns CDR1 SGHAT and CDR2 FQNNGV.

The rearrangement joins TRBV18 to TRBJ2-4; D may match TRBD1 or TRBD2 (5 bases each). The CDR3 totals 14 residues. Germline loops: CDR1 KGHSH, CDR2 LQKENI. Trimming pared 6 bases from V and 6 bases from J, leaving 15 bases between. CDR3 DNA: TGTGCCAGCTCCCCGAATGAGGGGATAAACATTCAGTACTTC. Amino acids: CASSPNEGINIQYF.

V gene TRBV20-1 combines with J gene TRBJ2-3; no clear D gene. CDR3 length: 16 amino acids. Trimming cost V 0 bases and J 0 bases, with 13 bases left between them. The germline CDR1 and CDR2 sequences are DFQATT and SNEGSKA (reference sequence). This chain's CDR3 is CSARDLPASSTDTQYF. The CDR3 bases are TGCAGTGCTAGAGATCTTCCGGCGTCTAGCACAGATACGCAGTATTTT.

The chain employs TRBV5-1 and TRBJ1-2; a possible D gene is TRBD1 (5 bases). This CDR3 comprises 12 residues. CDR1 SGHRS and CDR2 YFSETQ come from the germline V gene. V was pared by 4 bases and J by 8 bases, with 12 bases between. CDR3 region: CASSAQGVGYTF. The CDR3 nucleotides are TGCGCCAGCAGCGCTCAGGGAGTAGGCTACACCTTC.

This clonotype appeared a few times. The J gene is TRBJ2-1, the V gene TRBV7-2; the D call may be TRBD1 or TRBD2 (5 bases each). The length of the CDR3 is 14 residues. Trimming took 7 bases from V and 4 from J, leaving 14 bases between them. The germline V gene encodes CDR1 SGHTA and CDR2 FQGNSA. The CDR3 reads CASTKTGPYNEQFF. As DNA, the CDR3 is TGTGCCAGCACTAAAACGGGACCTTACAATGAGCAGTTCTTC.

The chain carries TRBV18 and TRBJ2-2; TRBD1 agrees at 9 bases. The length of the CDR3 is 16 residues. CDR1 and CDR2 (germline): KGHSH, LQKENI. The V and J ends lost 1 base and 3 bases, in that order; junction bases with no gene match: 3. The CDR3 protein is CASSPRQGVDTGELFF. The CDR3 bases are TGTGCCAGCTCACCACGACAGGGGGTGGACACCGGGGAGCTGTTTTTT.

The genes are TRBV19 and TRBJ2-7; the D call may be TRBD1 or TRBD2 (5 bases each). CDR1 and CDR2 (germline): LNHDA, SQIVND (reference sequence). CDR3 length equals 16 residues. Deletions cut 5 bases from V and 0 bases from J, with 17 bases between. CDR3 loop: CASSLSQGVPSYEQYF. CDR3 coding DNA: TGTGCCAGTAGTTTAAGCCAGGGAGTCCCCTCCTACGAGCAGTACTTC. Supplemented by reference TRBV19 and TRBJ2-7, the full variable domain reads DGGITQSPKYLFRKEGQNVTLSCEQNLNHDAMYWYRQDPGQGLRLIYYSQIVNDFQKGDIAEGYSVSREKKESFPLTVTSAQKNPTAFYLCASSLSQGVPSYEQYFGPGTRLTVT.

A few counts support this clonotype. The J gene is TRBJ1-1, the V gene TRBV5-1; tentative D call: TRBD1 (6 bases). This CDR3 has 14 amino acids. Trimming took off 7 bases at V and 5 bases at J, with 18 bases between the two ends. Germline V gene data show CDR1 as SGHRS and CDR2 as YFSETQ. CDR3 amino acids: CASETGTQGTEAFF. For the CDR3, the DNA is TGCGCCAGCGAGACCGGGACCCAGGGGACTGAAGCTTTCTTT.

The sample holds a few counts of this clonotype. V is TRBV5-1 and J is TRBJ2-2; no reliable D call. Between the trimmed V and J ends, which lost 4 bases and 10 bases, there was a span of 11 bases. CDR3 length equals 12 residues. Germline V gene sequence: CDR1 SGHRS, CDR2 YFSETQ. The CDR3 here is CASSQPSEELFF. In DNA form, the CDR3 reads TGCGCCAGCAGCCAACCGTCGGAGGAGCTGTTTTTT.

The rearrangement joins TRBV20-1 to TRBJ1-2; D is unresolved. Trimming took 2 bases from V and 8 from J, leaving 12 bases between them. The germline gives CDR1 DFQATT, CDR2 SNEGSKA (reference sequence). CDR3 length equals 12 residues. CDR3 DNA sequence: TGCAGTGCTAGATTCGGGAATAAGGGCTACACCTTC. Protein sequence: CSARFGNKGYTF.

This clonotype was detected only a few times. CDR3 loop: CATSSRRPISGANVLTF. The DNA of the CDR3 is TGTGCCACCAGCAGTCGACGACCGATCTCTGGGGCCAACGTCCTGACTTTC. The V call is TRBV15, the J call TRBJ2-6; D gene ambiguous. The CDR3 totals 17 residues. The germline V and J ends were trimmed by 3 bases and 0 bases, with 12 bases remaining between them. In germline, CDR1 is LNHNV, CDR2 YYDKDF (reference sequence).

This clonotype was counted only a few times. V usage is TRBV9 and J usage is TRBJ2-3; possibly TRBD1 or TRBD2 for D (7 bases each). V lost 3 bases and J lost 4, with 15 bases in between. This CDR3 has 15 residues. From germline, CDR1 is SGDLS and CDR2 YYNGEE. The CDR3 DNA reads TGTGCCAGCAGCGCTACACAGGGGAGGGCAGATACGCAGTATTTT. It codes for CASSATQGRADTQYF.

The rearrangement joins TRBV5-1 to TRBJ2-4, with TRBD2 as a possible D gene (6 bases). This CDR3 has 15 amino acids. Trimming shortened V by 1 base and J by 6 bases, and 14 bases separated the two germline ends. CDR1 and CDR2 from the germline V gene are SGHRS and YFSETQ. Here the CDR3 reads CASSLKPEEGNIQYF. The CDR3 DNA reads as TGCGCCAGCAGCTTGAAACCGGAGGAGGGAAACATTCAGTACTTC.

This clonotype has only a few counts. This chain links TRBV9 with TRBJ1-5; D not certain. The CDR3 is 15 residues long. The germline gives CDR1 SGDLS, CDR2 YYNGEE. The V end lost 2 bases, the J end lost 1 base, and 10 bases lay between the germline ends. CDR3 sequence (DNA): TGTGCCAGCAGCGTTGGGCCGGCCAGCAATCAGCCCCAGCATTTT. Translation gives CASSVGPASNQPQHF.

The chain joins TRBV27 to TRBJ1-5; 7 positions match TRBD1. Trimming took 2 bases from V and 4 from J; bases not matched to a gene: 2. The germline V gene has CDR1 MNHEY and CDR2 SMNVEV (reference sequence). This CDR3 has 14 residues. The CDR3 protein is CASSLTGVNQPQHF. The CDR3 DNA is TGTGCCAGCAGTTTAACAGGGGTAAATCAGCCCCAGCATTTT.

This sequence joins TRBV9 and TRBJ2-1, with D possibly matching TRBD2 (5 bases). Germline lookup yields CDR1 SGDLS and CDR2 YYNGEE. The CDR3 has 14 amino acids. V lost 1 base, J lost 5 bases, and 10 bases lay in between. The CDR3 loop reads CASSVLALHNEQFF. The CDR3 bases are TGTGCCAGCAGCGTACTAGCATTACACAATGAGCAGTTCTTC.

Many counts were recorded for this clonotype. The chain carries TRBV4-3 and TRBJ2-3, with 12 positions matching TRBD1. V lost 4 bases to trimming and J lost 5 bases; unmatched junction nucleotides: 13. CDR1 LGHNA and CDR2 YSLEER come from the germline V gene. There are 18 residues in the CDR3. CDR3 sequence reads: CASSLQRGTGGVGDTQYF. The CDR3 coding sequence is TGCGCCAGCAGCCTCCAAAGAGGGACAGGGGGCGTTGGAGATACGCAGTATTTT.

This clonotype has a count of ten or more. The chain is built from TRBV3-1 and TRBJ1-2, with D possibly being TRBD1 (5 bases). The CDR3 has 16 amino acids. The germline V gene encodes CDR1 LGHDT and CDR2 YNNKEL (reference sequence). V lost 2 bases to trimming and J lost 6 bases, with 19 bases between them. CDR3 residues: CASSQKEKGLFDGYTF. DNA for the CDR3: TGTGCCAGCAGCCAAAAGGAGAAGGGACTATTCGATGGCTACACCTTC.

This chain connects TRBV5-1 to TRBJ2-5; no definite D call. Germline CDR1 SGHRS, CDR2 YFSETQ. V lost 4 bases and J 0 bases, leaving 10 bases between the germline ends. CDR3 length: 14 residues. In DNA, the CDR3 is TGCGCCAGCAGCCCCGGTCCAGACCAAGAGACCCAGTACTTC. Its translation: CASSPGPDQETQYF.

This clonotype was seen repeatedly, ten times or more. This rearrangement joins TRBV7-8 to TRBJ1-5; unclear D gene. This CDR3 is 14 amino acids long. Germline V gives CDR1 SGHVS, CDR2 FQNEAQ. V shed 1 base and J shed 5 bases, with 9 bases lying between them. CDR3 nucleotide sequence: TGTGCCAGCAGCTTAGAGGGAGGGTATCAGCCCCAGCATTTT. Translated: CASSLEGGYQPQHF.

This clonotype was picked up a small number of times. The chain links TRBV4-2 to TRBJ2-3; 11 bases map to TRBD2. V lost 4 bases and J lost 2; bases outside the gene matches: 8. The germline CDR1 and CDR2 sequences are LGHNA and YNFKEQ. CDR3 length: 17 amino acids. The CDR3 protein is CASSLVGSGGDTDTQYF. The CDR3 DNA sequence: TGTGCCAGCAGCCTAGTAGGTAGCGGGGGGGACACAGATACGCAGTATTTT.

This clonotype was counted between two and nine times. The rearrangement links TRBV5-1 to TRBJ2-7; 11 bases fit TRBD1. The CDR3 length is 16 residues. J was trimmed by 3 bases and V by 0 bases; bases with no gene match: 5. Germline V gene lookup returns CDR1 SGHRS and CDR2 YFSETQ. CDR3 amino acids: CASSLDGTGGSYEQYV. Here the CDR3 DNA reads TGCGCCAGCAGCTTGGATGGGACAGGGGGAAGCTACGAGCAGTACGTC.

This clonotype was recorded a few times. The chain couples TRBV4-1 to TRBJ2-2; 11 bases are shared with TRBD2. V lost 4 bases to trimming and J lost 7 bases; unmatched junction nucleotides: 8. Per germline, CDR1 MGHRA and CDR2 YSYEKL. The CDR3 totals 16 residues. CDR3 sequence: CASSRTTSGVGGELFF. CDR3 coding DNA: TGCGCCAGCAGCCGAACGACTAGCGGGGTTGGCGGGGAGCTGTTTTTT.

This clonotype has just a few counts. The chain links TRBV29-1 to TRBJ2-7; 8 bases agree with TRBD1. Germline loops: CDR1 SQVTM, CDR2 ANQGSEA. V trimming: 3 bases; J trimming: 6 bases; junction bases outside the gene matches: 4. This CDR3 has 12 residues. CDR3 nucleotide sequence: TGCAGCGTTGAGGACAGGGTAGGCGAGCAGTACGTC. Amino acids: CSVEDRVGEQYV.

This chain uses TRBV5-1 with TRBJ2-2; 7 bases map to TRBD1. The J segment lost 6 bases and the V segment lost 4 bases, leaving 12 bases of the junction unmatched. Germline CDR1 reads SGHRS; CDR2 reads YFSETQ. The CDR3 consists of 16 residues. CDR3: CASSIVGTAGPGELFF. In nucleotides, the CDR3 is TGCGCCAGCAGCATCGTCGGGACAGCCGGACCCGGGGAGCTGTTTTTT.

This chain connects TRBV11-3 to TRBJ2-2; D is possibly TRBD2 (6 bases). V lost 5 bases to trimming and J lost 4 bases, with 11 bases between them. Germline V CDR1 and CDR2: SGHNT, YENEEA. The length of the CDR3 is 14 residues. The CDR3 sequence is CASSNRDSTGELFF. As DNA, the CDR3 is TGTGCCAGCAGCAACCGGGACTCCACCGGGGAGCTGTTTTTT.

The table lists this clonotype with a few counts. CDR3 amino acids: CASSQDPQATTNEKLFF. The CDR3 region has the DNA TGTGCCAGCAGCCAAGATCCTCAGGCAACAACTAATGAAAAACTGTTTTTT. The J gene is TRBJ1-4, the V gene TRBV4-2; D gene uncertain. Germline CDR1 is LGHNA and CDR2 is YNFKEQ. With 0 bases removed from V and 0 bases from J, the gap between germline ends came to 11 bases. CDR3 size: 17 residues.